These 12 T cell receptor beta chains came from one sample sequenced in a study of T cell clones after liver transplantation. Method: immunoSEQ multiplex PCR; TCRdb's copy keeps in-frame clones and lacks some. Seen here are 31,000 or so clones, around 94% observed once, and the top ten hold approximately 26%. Sequencing used CD8+ T cells from blood, obtained 12 months after liver transplant. These receptors came from a human patient who received a liver transplant. These T cells may partly come from the graft donor.

This clone occurred once. The chain has TRBV4-2 and TRBJ1-2; TRBD1 matches 8 bases. The CDR3 covers 17 residues. Unmatched junction bases numbered 9, after V lost 1 base and J lost 2 bases. Germline CDR1 LGHNA, CDR2 YNFKEQ. The CDR3 sequence: CASSQGGTGGPNYGYTF. CDR3 sequence (DNA): TGTGCCAGCAGCCAAGGGGGGACAGGTGGACCAAACTATGGCTACACCTTC.

The rearrangement uses TRBV27 and TRBJ1-1; D is unclear. The CDR3 is made up of 16 amino acids. CDR1 and CDR2 (germline): MNHEY, SMNVEV (reference sequence). V was clipped by 6 bases and J by 0 bases, with 17 bases between them. CDR3 loop: CASSSRLINMNTEAFF. The CDR3, as DNA: TGTGCCAGCAGCTCCCGACTGATAAACATGAACACTGAAGCTTTCTTT.

This clone was detected once. The chain couples TRBV19 to TRBJ2-5; perhaps D is TRBD1 or TRBD2 (6 bases each). The CDR3 has 13 residues. Germline-derived CDR1 and CDR2 are LNHDA and SQIVND (reference sequence). V shed 3 bases and J shed 5 bases, with 10 bases lying between them. CDR3 in DNA: TGTGCCAGTAGTATCGAAGGGGGGGAGACCCAGTACTTC. It encodes CASSIEGGETQYF.

This chain joins TRBV7-8 and TRBJ2-7; the D gene is possibly TRBD1 (6 bases). V lost 5 bases and J 7 bases, leaving 12 bases between the germline ends. Germline CDR1 SGHVS, CDR2 FQNEAQ. The CDR3 extends over 12 amino acids. DNA for the CDR3: TGTGCCAGCAGCCCGGACAGCATTGAGCAGTACTTC. Amino acid sequence: CASSPDSIEQYF.

V usage is TRBV29-1 and J usage is TRBJ2-1, with 10 bases identical to TRBD2. V lost 4 bases and J lost 8; bases outside the gene matches: 17. In germline, CDR1 is SQVTM, CDR2 ANQGSEA. This CDR3 has 17 amino acids. CDR3 amino acids: CSVAGTALAGALDEQFF. The CDR3 bases are TGCAGCGTTGCCGGGACAGCTCTAGCGGGAGCTCTGGATGAGCAGTTCTTC.

The rearrangement joins TRBV19 to TRBJ2-1, with a possible D match to TRBD1 (5 bases). This CDR3 has 15 residues. Trimming removed 1 base at V and 9 bases at J, with 16 bases between. Germline CDR1 is LNHDA and CDR2 is SQIVND (reference sequence). CDR3 amino acids: CASSIGEIAGPEQFF. As DNA, the CDR3 is TGTGCCAGTAGTATAGGAGAGATAGCAGGGCCTGAGCAGTTCTTC.

The V call is TRBV19, the J call TRBJ1-1, with D possibly being TRBD1 (5 bases). Germline V CDR1 and CDR2: LNHDA, SQIVND (reference sequence). V lost 8 bases to trimming and J lost 3 bases, with 10 bases between them. This CDR3 comprises 12 residues. The CDR3 nucleotides are TGTGCCAGTGCTCAGGGTTACACTGAAGCTTTCTTT. The encoded protein is CASAQGYTEAFF.

This chain links TRBV15 with TRBJ1-1; D unresolved. V shed 3 bases and J shed 4 bases, with 9 bases lying between them. Germline V lookup: CDR1 LNHNV, CDR2 YYDKDF (reference sequence). This CDR3 spans 13 amino acids. The DNA for the CDR3 is TGTGCCACCAGCAGCATGTTGAGCACTGAAGCTTTCTTT. Translated: CATSSMLSTEAFF. Based on the CDR3 plus reference TRBV15 and TRBJ1-1, the full variable domain is DAMVIQNPRYQVTQFGKPVTLSCSQTLNHNVMYWYQQKSSQAPKLLFHYYDKDFNNEADTPDNFQSRRPNTSFCFLDIRSPGLGDTAMYLCATSSMLSTEAFFGQGTRLTVV.

J is TRBJ2-1 and V is TRBV9; no reliable D call. The CDR3 contains 14 residues. Germline CDR1 reads SGDLS; CDR2 reads YYNGEE. Trimming pared 0 bases from V and 2 bases from J, leaving 6 bases between. The CDR3 DNA reads as TGTGCCAGCAGCGTAGACGGTGCCTACAATGAGCAGTTCTTC. It encodes CASSVDGAYNEQFF.

J is TRBJ2-7 and V is TRBV27; D not certain. The CDR3 extends over 13 amino acids. The germline gives CDR1 MNHEY, CDR2 SMNVEV (reference sequence). Trimming cost V 3 bases and J 6 bases, with 12 bases left between them. The DNA for the CDR3 is TGTGCCAGCAGTTTGGGCCTCAACGCCGAGCAGTACTTC. It encodes CASSLGLNAEQYF.

CDR3 sequence: CASSVGLAGIREQFF. The CDR3 coding sequence is TGTGCCAGTAGTGTAGGACTAGCGGGAATCCGTGAGCAGTTCTTC. The genes are TRBV19 and TRBJ2-1; 12 bases are shared with TRBD2. The CDR3 extends over 15 amino acids. The junction had 8 bases not matched to a gene; V was cut back by 5 bases and J by 9 bases. In germline, CDR1 is LNHDA, CDR2 SQIVND (reference sequence). Combining the CDR3 with reference TRBV19 and TRBJ2-1 gives the whole variable domain DGGITQSPKYLFRKEGQNVTLSCEQNLNHDAMYWYRQDPGQGLRLIYYSQIVNDFQKGDIAEGYSVSREKKESFPLTVTSAQKNPTAFYLCASSVGLAGIREQFFGPGTRLTVL.

The V and J genes are TRBV28 and TRBJ2-7; D unclear. The germline CDR1 and CDR2 sequences are MDHEN and SYDVKM. The V end lost 6 bases, the J end lost 4 bases, and 13 bases lay between the germline ends. This CDR3 spans 13 amino acids. CDR3 bases: TGTGCCAGCAGCCCGGTGGTTTGGTACGAGCAGTACTTC. Translation: CASSPVVWYEQYF. The entire variable domain, with the rest obtained from reference TRBV28 and TRBJ2-7, is as follows: DVKVTQSSRYLVKRTGEKVFLECVQDMDHENMFWYRQDPGLGLRLIYFSYDVKMKEKGDIPEGYSVSREKKERFSLILESASTNQTSMYLCASSPVVWYEQYFGPGTRLTVT.